Below, one TCR beta chain is given with its context. Its antigen is not identified. This specimen comes from a study of shared clonotypes between healthy human individuals. General study points: Among donors, sharing of clonotypes was expected to be affected by sequencing depth.

In the original workflow: Without quality scores, immunoSEQ junctional reads could not be filtered like full-length reads. The assay was immunoSEQ multiplex PCR, and TCRdb's table has in-frame clones only and misses some. The D gene and trimming were derived from the DNA, and the V and J assignments and clone size from that table. The sample includes 1.4 million or so clones, 98% to 99% of them seen just once. The clonotype was recovered from a young man in good health. Source material: naive CD4+ T cells sorted from blood. Subset denoted: CD45RA+ positively selected.

The CDR3 sequence is CASSYGPNEKLFF. Here the CDR3 DNA reads TGTGCCAGCAGTTACGGGCCGAATGAAAAACTGTTTTTT. The rearrangement links TRBV6-5 to TRBJ1-4, with unresolved D. CDR3 length: 13 amino acids. Trimming removed 2 bases at V and 5 bases at J, with 6 bases between. The germline CDR1 and CDR2 sequences are MNHEY and SVGAGI.